This T cell receptor (beta chain) was documented in a study of shared clonotypes between healthy human individuals. Assay: immunoSEQ multiplex PCR; the TCRdb copy retains only in-frame clones and omits some. The sample carries 100,000 or so clones, around 68% recorded once. Points from the study as a whole: Genetic and exposure-history diversity was limited by the few donors.

Germline trimming cut 3 bases from V and 0 bases from J; bases unmatched to any gene: 11. There are 18 residues in the CDR3. Germline V gene data show CDR1 as SGHRS and CDR2 as YFSETQ. With regard to this clone: Antigen: not known.

The chain couples TRBV5-1 to TRBJ1-4; TRBD1 matches at 7 bases. Sequencing used memory CD8+ T cells sorted from blood. The subset is: CD45RO+ cells pooled with CCR7-negative TemRA cells. This clonotype was sampled from a woman in her thirties in good health. CDR3 sequence reads: CASSSGQAWMSTNEKLFF. Here the CDR3 DNA reads TGCGCCAGCAGCTCCGGACAGGCTTGGATGTCAACTAATGAAAAACTGTTTTTT. Full variable domain (outside the CDR3, taken from reference TRBV5-1 and TRBJ1-4): KAGVTQTPRYLIKTRGQQVTLSCSPISGHRSVSWYQQTPGQGLQFLFEYFSETQRNKGNFPGRFSGRQFSNSRSEMNVSTLELGDSALYLCASSSGQAWMSTNEKLFFGSGTQLSVL.